This T cell receptor (beta chain) was observed in a study of OX40 agonist ivuxolimab in advanced cancers. The CDR3 contains 16 residues. Germline CDR1 MNHNY, CDR2 SVGAGI (reference sequence). Deletions cut 2 bases from V and 0 bases from J, with 10 bases between. TCRdb's table, derived via immunoSEQ multiplex PCR, lists solely in-frame clones and lacks some. The repertoire includes approximately 100,000 clones, about 84% of them detected once, and roughly 5.5% sits in the top ten. Autoimmune disease history or systemic immunosuppression excluded patients. The gene calls are TRBV6-6 and TRBJ1-4; D uncertain. Here the sequenced sample was CD4+ or CD8+ T cells sorted from blood, taken in a trial of the OX40 agonist ivuxolimab. The clonotype was recovered from an adult with an advanced solid tumor such as melanoma, head and neck, liver or kidney cancer. CDR3 nucleotides: TGTGCCAGCAGTTACGATCAGGTCGCAACTAATGAAAAACTGTTTTTT. Its translation is CASSYDQVATNEKLFF.